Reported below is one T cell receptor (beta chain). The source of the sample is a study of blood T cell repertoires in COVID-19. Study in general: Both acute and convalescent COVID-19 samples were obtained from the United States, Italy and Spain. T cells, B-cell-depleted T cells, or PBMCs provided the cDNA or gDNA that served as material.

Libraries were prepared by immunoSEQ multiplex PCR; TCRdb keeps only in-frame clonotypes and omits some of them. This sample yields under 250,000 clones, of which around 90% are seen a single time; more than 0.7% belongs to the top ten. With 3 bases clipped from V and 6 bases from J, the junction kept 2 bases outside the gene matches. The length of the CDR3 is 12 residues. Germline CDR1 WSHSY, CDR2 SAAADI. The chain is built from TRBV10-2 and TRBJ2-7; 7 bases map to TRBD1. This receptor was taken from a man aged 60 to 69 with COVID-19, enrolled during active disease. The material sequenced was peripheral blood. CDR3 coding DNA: TGCGCCAGCAGTGAACAGGGGACCGAGCAGTACTTC. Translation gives CASSEQGTEQYF.